What follows are 27 T cell receptor beta chains derived from one specimen sequenced in a study of CD8 T cells in ankylosing spondylitis. Findings of the study overall: Fewer than ten highly homologous variants made up a TCR beta motif that seemed to typify ankylosing spondylitis blood.

No antigen has been identified for these receptors. A single record per CDR3 protein comes from TCRdb applying MiXCR to the 5' RACE reads. The sample includes fewer than 550,000 distinct CDR3 sequences, about 5.2% of them seen just once. Input material: blood, either unsorted or a sorted T cell fraction (not recorded which). The receptor set was obtained from a male donor with ankylosing spondylitis.

The table lists this clonotype with many counts. The chain couples TRBV7-6 to TRBJ1-1, with 7 bases aligning to TRBD1. There are 14 residues in the CDR3. Germline assignment: CDR1 SGHVS and CDR2 FNYEAQ. The V segment lost 5 bases and the J segment 7 bases; nucleotides outside the gene matches: 10. This CDR3 is CASSGVGQRIEAFF. For the CDR3, the DNA is TGTGCCAGCAGCGGGGTGGGACAGAGAATTGAAGCTTTCTTT.

This clonotype has just a few counts. V is TRBV5-1 and J is TRBJ2-7, with D unresolved. Trimming took 4 bases from V and 5 from J, leaving 13 bases between them. There are 13 residues in the CDR3. Germline CDR1 is SGHRS and CDR2 is YFSETQ. The chain's CDR3 is CASSPQGYDEQYF. DNA for the CDR3: TGCGCCAGCAGCCCCCAAGGGTATGACGAGCAGTACTTC.

There are many counts of this clonotype. The genes are TRBV25-1 and TRBJ1-2; D is perhaps TRBD1 (6 bases). Trimming shortened V by 3 bases and J by 7 bases, and 15 bases separated the two germline ends. The CDR3 extends over 14 amino acids. The germline V gene encodes CDR1 MGHDK and CDR2 SYGVNS. This CDR3 is CASSDSGGPRGYTF. The DNA of the CDR3 is TGTGCCAGCAGTGATTCGGGGGGCCCTCGTGGCTACACCTTC.

The sample holds many counts of this clonotype. The rearrangement links TRBV7-9 to TRBJ2-1, with 7 bases identical to TRBD2. V lost 0 bases and J lost 11; bases outside the gene matches: 7. Germline V gene lookup returns CDR1 SEHNR and CDR2 FQNEAQ (reference sequence). This CDR3 is 14 amino acids long. CDR3 amino acids: CASSLAGQGLKQFF. In nucleotides, the CDR3 is TGTGCCAGCAGCTTAGCGGGGCAGGGACTAAAGCAGTTCTTC. Based on the CDR3 plus reference TRBV7-9 and TRBJ2-1, the full variable domain is DTGVSQNPRHKITKRGQNVTFRCDPISEHNRLYWYRQTLGQGPEFLTYFQNEAQLEKSRLLSDRFSAERPKGSFSTLEIQRTEQGDSAMYLCASSLAGQGLKQFFGPGTRLTVL.

This clonotype was detected ten times or more. The chain employs TRBV20-1 and TRBJ2-7, with no clear D. CDR3 size: 13 residues. Germline CDR1 DFQATT, CDR2 SNEGSKA (reference sequence). V was trimmed by 3 bases and J by 0 bases, leaving 9 bases between them. The CDR3: CSARYQLSYEQYF. CDR3 bases: TGCAGTGCTAGGTATCAGCTCTCCTACGAGCAGTACTTC.

Ten or more counts support this clonotype. The chain employs TRBV11-1 and TRBJ2-7; tentatively, D is TRBD1 or TRBD2 (5 bases each). This CDR3 has 15 amino acids. Trimming left V 0 bases short and J 2 bases short, with 11 bases between. CDR1 SGHAT and CDR2 FQDESV come from the germline V gene (reference sequence). The CDR3 region has the DNA TGTGCCAGCAGCTTAGCAGGGACGGTCGCCTACGAGCAGTACTTC. It specifies CASSLAGTVAYEQYF.

This clonotype was found many times. The rearrangement uses TRBV6-5 and TRBJ1-1; D is uncertain. The germline gives CDR1 MNHEY, CDR2 SVGAGI. With 2 bases removed from V and 3 bases from J, the gap between germline ends came to 10 bases. The CDR3 runs to 14 residues. Here the CDR3 DNA reads TGTGCCAGCAGTTACGGGGTTTTTTACACTGAAGCTTTCTTT. Its translation: CASSYGVFYTEAFF.

Only a few counts were recorded for this clonotype. The CDR3 DNA follows: TGTGCCAGCAGCCTAGTCTCAGGTGCCACGCTAGCCAAAAACATTCAGTACTTC. The encoded protein is CASSLVSGATLAKNIQYF. V is TRBV3-1 and J is TRBJ2-4; the D is unclear. CDR3 length: 18 residues. V gave up 4 bases and J gave up 0 bases, with 19 bases separating them. Germline CDR1 is LGHDT and CDR2 is YNNKEL (reference sequence).

This clonotype appeared many times. The chain combines TRBV12-3 or TRBV12-4 with TRBJ2-3; D possibly corresponds to TRBD2 (6 bases). Trimming left V 3 bases short and J 3 bases short, with 10 bases between. The CDR3 runs to 14 residues. In DNA, the CDR3 is TGTGCCAGCAGTTTTGGGGGGACGACAGATACGCAGTATTTT. Protein product: CASSFGGTTDTQYF.

The table lists this clonotype with many counts. The junction shows a germline mismatch at one end, possibly a read error. DNA of the CDR3: TGTGCCAGCACTTTAGGGCCGAGGACATTCTACGAGCAGTACTTC. Protein product: CASTLGPRTFYEQYF. V usage is TRBV12-3 or TRBV12-4 and J usage is TRBJ2-7, with D perhaps matching TRBD1 (5 bases). CDR3 length: 15 amino acids.

This clonotype was seen many times. This chain connects TRBV20-1 to TRBJ2-1; 9 nucleotides agree with TRBD2. This CDR3 contains 18 residues. Germline V CDR1 and CDR2: DFQATT, SNEGSKA (reference sequence). Trimming cost V 1 base and J 7 bases; bases outside gene matches: 17. CDR3 DNA: TGCAGTGCTAGAGGGATTGTTGCGAGACTAGCGGTCCAGAATGAGCAGTTCTTC. Translation gives CSARGIVARLAVQNEQFF.

This clonotype showed up many times. This rearrangement joins TRBV4-3 to TRBJ1-1; no definite D call. Germline CDR1 LGHNA, CDR2 YSLEER. The CDR3 consists of 14 residues. V lost 2 bases and J 5 bases, leaving 12 bases between the germline ends. The CDR3 DNA is TGCGCCAGCAGCCAACGGCACGTCGGTACTGAAGCTTTCTTT. Translated, it gives CASSQRHVGTEAFF.

This clonotype was counted ten times or more. The chain carries TRBV11-2 and TRBJ1-5; tentatively, D is TRBD1 (6 bases). This CDR3 has 16 amino acids. V was clipped by 5 bases and J by 6 bases, with 20 bases between them. From germline, CDR1 is SGHAT and CDR2 FQNNGV. The DNA of the CDR3 is TGTGCCAGCAGCGAATTATCGAGGGGGGGAGGTCAGCCCCAGCATTTT. It yields the protein CASSELSRGGGQPQHF.

This clonotype was observed at least ten times. The chain combines TRBV7-3 with TRBJ2-2, with 7 bases matching TRBD1. The V segment lost 2 bases and the J segment 6 bases; nucleotides outside the gene matches: 12. The germline V gene has CDR1 SGHTA and CDR2 FQGTGA. CDR3 size: 17 residues. The CDR3 DNA is TGTGCCAGCAGCTTAGGTCGACAGGGAAAATTCCCCGGGGAGCTGTTTTTT. Translation: CASSLGRQGKFPGELFF. Looking up the rest from reference TRBV7-3 and TRBJ2-2 gives the full variable domain: GAGVSQTPSNKVTEKGKYVELRCDPISGHTALYWYRQSLGQGPEFLIYFQGTGAADDSGLPNDRFFAVRPEGSVSTLKIQRTERGDSAVYLCASSLGRQGKFPGELFFGEGSRLTVL.

This clonotype was seen repeatedly, ten times or more. The chain links TRBV20-1 to TRBJ2-7; no reliable D call. The germline V gene encodes CDR1 DFQATT and CDR2 SNEGSKA (reference sequence). V gave up 2 bases and J gave up 7 bases, with 18 bases separating them. The CDR3 contains 14 residues. Here the CDR3 DNA reads TGCAGTGCTAGATATGACGGGCTGATTGGGGAGCAGTACTTC. Its translation is CSARYDGLIGEQYF.

This clonotype was counted at least ten times. The chain uses TRBV7-9 and TRBJ1-1; TRBD1 aligns across 7 bases. J was trimmed by 3 bases and V by 5 bases; bases with no gene match: 6. Looked up from germline, CDR1 is SEHNR and CDR2 is FQNEAQ (reference sequence). The CDR3 totals 14 residues. CDR3 in amino acids: CASSRTQGHTEAFF. DNA for the CDR3: TGTGCCAGCAGCCGTACACAGGGGCACACTGAAGCTTTCTTT.

V usage is TRBV2 and J usage is TRBJ2-4; the match to TRBD2 covers 12 bases. The CDR3 has 20 amino acids. CDR1 and CDR2 from the germline V gene are SNHLY and FYNNEI. The J segment lost 0 bases and the V segment lost 0 bases, leaving 9 bases of the junction unmatched. CDR3 nucleotides: TGTGCCAGCAGTGAAGCGCTAGGACTAGCGGGAAGGGGAGCCAAAAACATTCAGTACTTC. It yields the protein CASSEALGLAGRGAKNIQYF. The full variable domain, in which reference TRBV2 and TRBJ2-4 provide the parts outside the CDR3, is EPEVTQTPSHQVTQMGQEVILRCVPISNHLYFYWYRQILGQKVEFLVSFYNNEISEKSEIFDDQFSVERPDGSNFTLKIRSTKLEDSAMYFCASSEALGLAGRGAKNIQYFGAGTRLSVL.

The V call is TRBV2, the J call TRBJ2-7; a weak D match, TRBD2 (7 bases). Germline assignment: CDR1 SNHLY and CDR2 FYNNEI. The CDR3 runs to 14 residues. V gave up 5 bases and J gave up 3 bases, with 14 bases separating them. CDR3 sequence reads: CASSSRGGHYEQYF. The CDR3 nucleotides read TGTGCCAGCAGTTCTAGGGGGGGTCACTACGAGCAGTACTTC.

This clonotype was observed at least ten times. The CDR3 region has the DNA TGTGCCAGCACCTGGGGCCTAGCGGCTTACAATGAGCAGTTCTTC. Translation: CASTWGLAAYNEQFF. The chain uses TRBV7-9 and TRBJ2-1; 7 bases fit TRBD2. CDR3 size: 15 residues. Germline loops: CDR1 SEHNR, CDR2 FQNEAQ (reference sequence). The V gene end was trimmed by 7 bases and the J gene end by 4 bases; junction bases not matched to a gene: 10.

The table lists this clonotype with many counts. The rearrangement uses TRBV29-1 and TRBJ2-5, with 13 bases lining up with TRBD2. CDR1 is SQVTM and CDR2 is ANQGSEA in the germline V gene. Unmatched junction bases numbered 8, after V lost 6 bases and J lost 4 bases. The CDR3 consists of 15 residues. CDR3 DNA: TGCAGCGTCTTCGGACTAGCGGGAGAGGGAGAGACCCAGTACTTC. Amino acid sequence: CSVFGLAGEGETQYF. Based on the CDR3 plus reference TRBV29-1 and TRBJ2-5, the full variable domain is SAVISQKPSRDICQRGTSLTIQCQVDSQVTMMFWYRQQPGQSLTLIATANQGSEATYESGFVIDKFPISRPNLTFSTLTVSNMSPEDSSIYLCSVFGLAGEGETQYFGPGTRLLVL.

This chain connects TRBV20-1 to TRBJ2-3; the match to TRBD2 covers 11 bases. V was pared by 2 bases and J by 5 bases, with 3 bases of the junction left unmatched. The CDR3 is made up of 14 amino acids. Germline loops: CDR1 DFQATT, CDR2 SNEGSKA (reference sequence). CDR3 protein: CSARTSGGVDTQYF. CDR3 in DNA: TGCAGTGCTAGAACTAGCGGGGGAGTAGATACGCAGTATTTT.

At least ten counts were recorded for this clonotype. The chain has TRBV9 and TRBJ1-1; TRBD1 is a possible D gene (5 bases). In germline, CDR1 is SGDLS, CDR2 YYNGEE. The CDR3 loop spans 14 amino acids. Trimming removed 0 bases from V and 1 base from J, with 7 bases in between. The CDR3: CASSVVGTNTEAFF. Here the CDR3 DNA reads TGTGCCAGCAGCGTAGTGGGGACGAACACTGAAGCTTTCTTT.

At least ten counts were recorded for this clonotype. V and J are TRBV27 and TRBJ1-2; a weak D match, TRBD1 (5 bases). Trimming removed 6 bases at V and 5 bases at J, with 16 bases between. There are 14 residues in the CDR3. Germline CDR1 reads MNHEY; CDR2 reads SMNVEV (reference sequence). CDR3 in amino acids: CASSTGGTRYGYTF. CDR3 coding DNA: TGTGCCAGCAGCACCGGCGGGACTCGGTATGGCTACACCTTC.

This clonotype was counted ten times or more. The chain carries TRBV4-3 and TRBJ2-7; possibly TRBD1 for D (6 bases). Trimming cost V 1 base and J 0 bases, with 13 bases left between them. The CDR3 consists of 16 residues. Germline V gives CDR1 LGHNA, CDR2 YSLEER. CDR3 loop: CASSQAWGRSSYEQYF. DNA for the CDR3: TGCGCCAGCAGCCAAGCTTGGGGGCGTAGCTCCTACGAGCAGTACTTC.

This clonotype has at least ten counts. The chain carries TRBV6-2 or TRBV6-3 and TRBJ2-1, with D possibly being TRBD2 (6 bases). From germline, CDR1 is MNHEY and CDR2 SVGEGT. CDR3 length: 14 amino acids. With 4 bases removed from V and 5 bases from J, the gap between germline ends came to 12 bases. CDR3 nucleotide sequence: TGTGCCAGCAGTTCCCCGGGGACTCACAATGAGCAGTTCTTC. Protein: CASSSPGTHNEQFF.

This clonotype was observed a few times. The rearrangement links TRBV11-1 to TRBJ2-5; possible D gene TRBD1, 5 bases. The CDR3 totals 13 residues. Germline V gene sequence: CDR1 SGHAT, CDR2 FQDESV (reference sequence). Trimming took 5 bases from V and 4 from J, leaving 11 bases between them. The DNA for the CDR3 is TGTGCCAGCAGCAAAGGGGTGCGAGAGACCCAGTACTTC. It codes for CASSKGVRETQYF.

This clonotype was counted many times. The CDR3 reads CASSLFPGQGDYGYTF. In nucleotides, the CDR3 is TGTGCCAGCAGCTTATTTCCGGGACAGGGTGACTATGGCTACACCTTC. The V gene is TRBV7-2, the J gene TRBJ1-2, with TRBD1 matching 9 bases. CDR1 is SGHTA and CDR2 is FQGNSA in the germline V gene. The V and J ends lost 2 bases and 3 bases, in that order; junction bases with no gene match: 7. The CDR3 is 16 amino acids.